This T cell receptor beta chain appears in the sequencing data of a study of blood T cell repertoires in COVID-19. Across the whole study: Sites across the United States, Italy and Spain contributed samples from acute and convalescent COVID-19.

V shed 6 bases, J shed 4 bases, and the junction held 5 bases outside the gene matches. The CDR3 length is 14 residues. Germline V CDR1 and CDR2: SNHLY, FYNNEI. Source study methods: Reference gene primers were amplified, and this amplification served to estimate nucleated cell counts. Generated by immunoSEQ multiplex PCR, the TCRdb table keeps only in-frame clones and is missing some. V and J calls and clone size are those listed in that table; D and trimming were worked out from the DNA. The data show around 100,000 clones, with 88% seen just once and under 7.5% held by the top ten. V usage is TRBV2 and J usage is TRBJ1-4, with 7 bases that match TRBD1. This TCR was sampled from a woman aged 55-70 years with acute or convalescent COVID-19. Sequences were obtained from peripheral blood. CDR3 in DNA: TGTGCCAGCAGCCGACAGGGCTTTAATGAAAAACTGTTTTTT. It specifies CASSRQGFNEKLFF.